The clone carrying this TCR beta chain was detected a few times. Its antigen is not known. Germline loops: CDR1 MGHRA, CDR2 YSYEKL. This CDR3 contains 14 residues. Between the trimmed V and J ends, which lost 4 bases and 3 bases, there was a span of 13 bases. Between about 20,000 and 1,100,000 sorted cells, with 10%, 30% or 50% RNA, yielded naive CD8 libraries. One entry per CDR3 protein, called by TCRdb with MiXCR from the PCR reads. The sample carries hundreds of thousands of distinct CDR3 sequences, 24% recorded once. The sample is drawn from a study of molecular identifiers for immune sequencing clone quantification. Study-wide findings and caveats: Spiked Jurkat TCR RNA originating from one cell could reportedly be identified amid more than 800,000 naive cells. In CMV-specific effectors, clones above 20 copies held over 99% of molecules; naive, under 1%.

The sequenced sample was naive CD8+ T cells from blood, with Jurkat cell RNA spiked in. Subset given: FACS-sorted CD8+CD4-CCR7+CD45RA+ naive T cells. The clonotype originates from a human donor in good health. Some libraries in this study had Jurkat cell RNA spiked in. V and J are TRBV4-1 and TRBJ2-7; D may match TRBD1 or TRBD2 (5 bases each). The CDR3 region has the DNA TGCGCCAGCAGCCCCGGGACCGCGCACTACGAGCAGTACTTC. This encodes CASSPGTAHYEQYF.